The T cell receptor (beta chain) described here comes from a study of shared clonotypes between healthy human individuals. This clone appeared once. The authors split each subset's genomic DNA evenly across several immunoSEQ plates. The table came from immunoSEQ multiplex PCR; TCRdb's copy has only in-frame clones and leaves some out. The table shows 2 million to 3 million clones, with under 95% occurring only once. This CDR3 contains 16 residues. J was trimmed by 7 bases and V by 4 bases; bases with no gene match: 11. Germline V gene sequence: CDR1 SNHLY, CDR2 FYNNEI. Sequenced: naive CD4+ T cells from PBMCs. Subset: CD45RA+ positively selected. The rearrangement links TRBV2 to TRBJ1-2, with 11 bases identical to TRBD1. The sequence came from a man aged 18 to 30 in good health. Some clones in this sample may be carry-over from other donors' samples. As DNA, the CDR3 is TGTGCCAGCAGTGTTGTGGTAGGACAGGGGGCGTCTGGCTACACCTTC. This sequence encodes CASSVVVGQGASGYTF.